These 19 T cell receptor beta chains came from one sample sequenced in a study of cytomegalovirus exposure and HLA in healthy donors. PCR amplification relied on 60 Vbeta primers (plus 13 Jbeta primers). Here immunoSEQ multiplex PCR was the method, and the copy in TCRdb shows in-frame clones only, minus some. This table lists about 130,000 clones. The material sequenced was PBMCs. Every receptor here comes from a young man in good health and CMV-seronegative.

This rearrangement joins TRBV5-3 to TRBJ2-5; TRBD1 agrees at 9 bases. TRBV5-3 carries the ORF label, with uncertain function. The CDR3 covers 15 residues. With V trimmed by 6 bases and J by 5 bases, 11 bases remained unmatched. CDR3 sequence reads: CARMTRQGVWETQYF. In DNA form, the CDR3 reads TGTGCCAGAATGACCCGACAGGGGGTATGGGAGACCCAGTACTTC.

The V call is TRBV21-1, the J call TRBJ2-7; the table's D call TRBD2 went unverified against the DNA. TRBV21-1 counts as a pseudogene. This CDR3 region has 17 residues. CDR3 amino acids: CAIDGLALTRVSYEQYF. The CDR3, as DNA: TGTGCCATCGACGGACTAGCACTGACTAGGGTTTCCTACGAGCAGTACTTC.

The V gene is TRBV2, the J gene TRBJ2-1; 8 positions match TRBD2. Germline-derived CDR1 and CDR2 are SNHLY and FYNNEI. This CDR3 is 14 amino acids long. The trim removed 5 bases at V and 9 bases at J, leaving 9 bases unmatched. In DNA form, the CDR3 reads TGTGCCAGCAGTCCAGCGGGGGTCGTGGTTGAGCAGTTCTTC. It codes for CASSPAGVVVEQFF.

The V gene is TRBV27, the J gene TRBJ1-2; weak D call: TRBD1 (5 bases). This CDR3 region has 13 residues. Germline V CDR1 and CDR2: MNHEY, SMNVEV (reference sequence). V gave up 8 bases and J gave up 8 bases, with 18 bases separating them. The CDR3 region is CASSTGTEIGYTF. CDR3 bases: TGTGCCAGCTCGACGGGGACTGAGATCGGCTACACCTTC.

V is TRBV19 and J is TRBJ2-6, with a weak D call TRBD1 (5 bases). CDR3 length: 15 residues. The germline gives CDR1 LNHDA, CDR2 SQIVND (reference sequence). With 10 bases removed from V and 0 bases from J, the gap between germline ends came to 13 bases. CDR3 in DNA: TGTGCCACCTCAGGGTGGATCTCTGGGGCCAACGTCCTGACTTTC. It codes for CATSGWISGANVLTF.

A note on this clone: Distinct nucleotide sequences in the sample also encode this CDR3. This rearrangement joins TRBV2 to TRBJ2-7; 8 nucleotides agree with TRBD1. The germline CDR1 and CDR2 sequences are SNHLY and FYNNEI. The CDR3 runs to 15 residues. V gave up 3 bases and J gave up 2 bases; unmatched junction bases: 6. The CDR3 DNA sequence: TGTGCCAGCAGTGAGGCACAGGGGGGTCCCTACGAGCAGTACTTC. This translates into CASSEAQGGPYEQYF.

V gene TRBV4-2 combines with J gene TRBJ2-7; D may be TRBD1 (5 bases). V lost 1 base and J 2 bases, leaving 12 bases between the germline ends. This CDR3 is built from 15 residues. The germline gives CDR1 LGHNA, CDR2 YNFKEQ. CDR3 nucleotides: TGTGCCAGCAGCCAAGCGGCCAGGGCTCCCTACGAGCAGTACTTC. This gives the protein CASSQAARAPYEQYF.

The gene calls are TRBV7-6 and TRBJ1-1; D may be TRBD1 (6 bases). CDR3 length equals 14 residues. Germline lookup yields CDR1 SGHVS and CDR2 FNYEAQ. The germline V and J ends were trimmed by 4 bases and 1 base, with 10 bases remaining between them. The CDR3, as DNA: TGTGCCAGCAGCTCCGACAGGACGAACACTGAAGCTTTCTTT. It translates to CASSSDRTNTEAFF.

The rearrangement uses TRBV30 and TRBJ2-5; 9 bases align to TRBD1. Trimming removed 3 bases from V and 6 bases from J; junction bases left unmatched: 5. Germline values: CDR1 GTSNPN, CDR2 SVGIG (reference sequence). This CDR3 contains 13 residues. CDR3 region: CAWRSQGAQTQYF. CDR3 nucleotides: TGTGCCTGGAGGTCACAGGGGGCCCAGACCCAGTACTTC.

V and J are TRBV5-4 and TRBJ1-2; D possibly corresponds to TRBD1 (6 bases). Deletions cut 4 bases from V and 7 bases from J, with 8 bases between. Germline CDR1 is SGHNT and CDR2 is YYREEE (reference sequence). This CDR3 comprises 11 residues. The CDR3: CASSRGGGYTF. The CDR3 DNA sequence: TGTGCCAGCAGCAGGGGGGGTGGCTACACCTTC.

This chain connects TRBV5-1 to TRBJ2-2; 11 bases fit TRBD1. The CDR3 runs to 15 residues. V dropped 4 bases and J dropped 4; count of bases not matched to a gene: 3. Germline V lookup: CDR1 SGHRS, CDR2 YFSETQ. This CDR3 is CASSPGQGGTGELFF. CDR3 bases: TGCGCCAGCAGCCCGGGACAGGGGGGCACCGGGGAGCTGTTTTTT.

The chain has TRBV30 and TRBJ1-1, with a possible D match to TRBD1 (5 bases). Trimming cost V 8 bases and J 4 bases, with 14 bases left between them. Germline values: CDR1 GTSNPN, CDR2 SVGIG (reference sequence). The CDR3 contains 12 residues. In DNA form, the CDR3 reads TGTGCCCTGGACAAGGTGGGCACTGAAGCTTTCTTT. Amino acid sequence: CALDKVGTEAFF.

The genes are TRBV6-6 and TRBJ2-3; 7 positions agree with TRBD1. CDR1 is MNHNY and CDR2 is SVGAGI in the germline V gene (reference sequence). CDR3 length: 16 residues. V was pared by 6 bases and J by 3 bases, with 12 bases of the junction left unmatched. The CDR3 loop reads CASRGLFATGTDTQYF. CDR3 nucleotide sequence: TGTGCCAGCAGGGGCCTCTTCGCGACAGGGACAGATACGCAGTATTTT.

The chain couples TRBV29-1 to TRBJ1-1, with D possibly TRBD1 on 5 matching bases. This CDR3 contains 12 residues. The ends were cut back, 8 bases at V and 4 bases at J, with 14 bases in the middle. Germline V CDR1 and CDR2: SQVTM, ANQGSEA. The CDR3 region has the DNA TGCAGCACTGGAGAAGGGGCCACTGAAGCTTTCTTT. Residues: CSTGEGATEAFF.

For this clone: Other DNA sequences in this sample translate to the same CDR3. The rearrangement links TRBV5-6 to TRBJ2-3, with 11 bases fitting TRBD2. This CDR3 has 16 amino acids. Unmatched junction bases numbered 5, after V lost 1 base and J lost 4 bases. CDR1 and CDR2 (germline): SGHDT, YYEEEE. CDR3 nucleotide sequence: TGTGCCAGCAGCTTGTCGGTACTAGCGGGAGCAGATACGCAGTATTTT. Amino acid sequence: CASSLSVLAGADTQYF.

The chain joins TRBV5-1 to TRBJ1-2, with 12 nucleotides matching TRBD1. Germline V lookup: CDR1 SGHRS, CDR2 YFSETQ. With V trimmed by 4 bases and J by 8 bases, 9 bases remained unmatched. The CDR3 covers 15 residues. The CDR3 sequence: CASSEGTGGLEGYTF. The CDR3 DNA is TGCGCCAGCAGCGAAGGGACAGGGGGCCTCGAGGGCTACACCTTC.

The chain links TRBV7-2 to TRBJ2-3, with TRBD2 matching over 7 bases. Looked up from germline, CDR1 is SGHTA and CDR2 is FQGNSA. The CDR3 length is 15 residues. After removal of 1 base from V and 1 base from J, the junction contained 2 bases not matched to a gene. In nucleotides, the CDR3 is TGTGCCAGCAGCTTAGACCTAGCGGGCACAGATACGCAGTATTTT. Its protein product is CASSLDLAGTDTQYF.

The chain has TRBV7-9 and TRBJ1-1; D gene ambiguous. Germline V gives CDR1 SEHNR, CDR2 FQNEAQ (reference sequence). This CDR3 contains 14 residues. Trimming cost V 5 bases and J 1 base, with 11 bases left between them. DNA of the CDR3: TGTGCCAGCAGCCCCGGGAGTTCGAACACTGAAGCTTTCTTT. Amino acid sequence: CASSPGSSNTEAFF.

The chain uses TRBV5-8 and TRBJ2-5; no reliable D call. Trimming pared 1 base from V and 7 bases from J, leaving 5 bases between. CDR3 length equals 11 residues. CDR1 is SGHTS and CDR2 is YDEGEE in the germline V gene. As DNA, the CDR3 is TGTGCCAGCAGCTTGTTCGGGACCCAGTACTTC. It yields the protein CASSLFGTQYF.